This T cell receptor beta chain was found in a study of high-grade serous ovarian cancer treatment subgroups. Sequencing used immunoSEQ multiplex PCR; TCRdb keeps in-frame clones, though not all of them. The sample shows under 15,000 clones, just over 85% of them seen only once. The V gene's germline CDR1 is KGHSH and CDR2 LQKENI. This CDR3 has 14 residues. V dropped 1 base and J dropped 3 bases, with 9 bases sitting between them. Tumor tissue was taken before any definitive surgery or chemotherapy was given. Sequencing input: tumor tissue. This TCR derives from a human donor with high-grade serous ovarian cancer. The chain employs TRBV18 and TRBJ1-1; D might be TRBD1 (5 bases). The DNA of the CDR3 is TGTGCCAGCTCACCACAGGGGATCTACACTGAAGCTTTCTTT. This encodes CASSPQGIYTEAFF. The full variable domain, its missing parts supplied by reference TRBV18 and TRBJ1-1, is NAGVMQNPRHLVRRRGQEARLRCSPMKGHSHVYWYRQLPEEGLKFMVYLQKENIIDESGMPKERFSAEFPKEGPSILRIQQVVRGDSAAYFCASSPQGIYTEAFFGQGTRLTVV.